Listed here are 15 T cell receptor beta chains from one sample, sequenced in a study of beta chain features in type 1 diabetes. Isolated RNA was reverse transcribed in full, so expressed TCRB transcripts were sequenced. The table came from immunoSEQ multiplex PCR; TCRdb's copy has only in-frame clones and leaves some out. The sample lists more than 350,000 clones, approximately 10% occurring once. Sequencing was carried out using naive CD4+ T cells from blood. These receptors were collected from a woman between 18 and 29 years old in good health.

This clone was counted a single time. A much larger clonotype is one base distant, so this may be a read error. The chain combines TRBV7-3 with TRBJ2-1; unclear D gene. Looked up from germline, CDR1 is SGHTA and CDR2 is FQGTGA. The CDR3 runs to 11 residues. The CDR3 DNA sequence: TGTGCCAGCAGCTCCTACGATGAGCAGTTCTTC. It codes for CASSSYDEQFF. Using reference TRBV7-3 and TRBJ2-1 for the parts outside the CDR3, the full variable domain is GAGVSQTPSNKVTEKGKYVELRCDPISGHTALYWYRQSLGQGPEFLIYFQGTGAADDSGLPNDRFFAVRPEGSVSTLKIQRTERGDSAVYLCASSSYDEQFFGPGTRLTVL.

This clone was recorded a few times. This same CDR3 is encoded by further DNA sequences in the sample. The chain uses TRBV7-2 and TRBJ2-3; D gene ambiguous. With 1 base removed from V and 5 bases from J, the gap between germline ends came to 4 bases. The CDR3 spans 12 residues. The germline gives CDR1 SGHTA, CDR2 FQGNSA. CDR3 nucleotide sequence: TGTGCCAGCAGCTTAGGAGTAGATACGCAGTATTTT. Protein product: CASSLGVDTQYF.

This clone was found a few times. The chain combines TRBV29-1 with TRBJ2-5, with no clear D. Germline-derived CDR1 and CDR2 are SQVTM and ANQGSEA. This CDR3 region has 13 residues. V was clipped by 4 bases and J by 1 base, with 10 bases between them. The CDR3 sequence: CSVVLLFQETQYF. The DNA of the CDR3 is TGCAGCGTTGTTCTTTTGTTCCAAGAGACCCAGTACTTC.

The rearrangement joins TRBV6-5 to TRBJ2-7; D is possibly TRBD2 (7 bases). CDR3 size: 13 residues. Germline V gives CDR1 MNHEY, CDR2 SVGAGI. V lost 6 bases and J 3 bases, leaving 12 bases between the germline ends. The CDR3 DNA sequence: TGTGCCAGCAGGACAGGCGGGAGCTACGAGCAGTACTTC. Translation gives CASRTGGSYEQYF.

To note about this clone: A junction boundary mismatches the germline segment, possibly from a read error. CDR3 coding DNA: TGTGCCAGCTGCCAAAGCTTAACCGTTGGCTATGGCTACACCTTC. Its protein is CASCQSLTVGYGYTF. This sequence joins TRBV4-2 and TRBJ1-2, with unresolved D. The CDR3 length is 15 residues. Germline V gene lookup returns CDR1 LGHNA and CDR2 YNFKEQ.

This clone was seen a handful of times. This chain uses TRBV5-4 with TRBJ1-1; TRBD1 aligns across 7 bases. This CDR3 is 15 amino acids long. V was clipped by 4 bases and J by 1 base; unmatched bases: 7. Per germline, CDR1 SGHNT and CDR2 YYREEE (reference sequence). The CDR3 loop is CASSPAAGGNTEAFF. The DNA of the CDR3 is TGTGCCAGCAGCCCGGCCGCAGGGGGGAACACTGAAGCTTTCTTT.

Of note for this clone: The same CDR3 can be traced to other DNA sequences in this sample. V usage is TRBV9 and J usage is TRBJ1-5, with D unclear. With 0 bases removed from V and 4 bases from J, the gap between germline ends came to 8 bases. The CDR3 sequence is 14 residues long. Germline CDR1 reads SGDLS; CDR2 reads YYNGEE. Here the CDR3 reads CASSVDLGNQPQHF. CDR3 sequence (DNA): TGTGCCAGCAGCGTAGACCTTGGGAATCAGCCCCAGCATTTT.

This clone was detected many times. Other DNA sequences from this sample encode an identical CDR3 as well. V usage is TRBV7-2 and J usage is TRBJ2-5; no clear D. Trimming shortened V by 0 bases and J by 4 bases, and 0 bases separated the two germline ends. This CDR3 region has 11 residues. Germline V lookup: CDR1 SGHTA, CDR2 FQGNSA. CDR3 in DNA: TGTGCCAGCAGCTTAGCAGAGACCCAGTACTTC. Amino acids: CASSLAETQYF.

This clone was counted a few times. The sample carries other DNA sequences with the same CDR3. The V gene is TRBV7-2, the J gene TRBJ2-1; TRBD1 aligns across 9 bases. The CDR3 is made up of 15 amino acids. V shed 4 bases and J 3 bases; nucleotides not matched to a gene: 4. The V gene's germline CDR1 is SGHTA and CDR2 FQGNSA. The CDR3 nucleotides are TGTGCCAGCAGCTCCGACAGGGGGAGCTACAATGAGCAGTTCTTC. It specifies CASSSDRGSYNEQFF.

The V gene is TRBV7-9, the J gene TRBJ2-5; D might be TRBD1 (6 bases). V was pared by 5 bases and J by 0 bases, with 16 bases between. The CDR3 loop spans 16 amino acids. Germline V gene sequence: CDR1 SEHNR, CDR2 FQNEAQ (reference sequence). The CDR3 is CASSNPTGAYQETQYF. The CDR3 DNA follows: TGTGCCAGCAGCAACCCGACAGGAGCGTACCAAGAGACCCAGTACTTC.

This sequence joins TRBV7-2 and TRBJ2-7; D gene ambiguous. The CDR3 consists of 12 residues. With 0 bases removed from V and 4 bases from J, the gap between germline ends came to 4 bases. Germline V gene data show CDR1 as SGHTA and CDR2 as FQGNSA. The CDR3 here is CASSLALYEQYF. CDR3 DNA: TGTGCCAGCAGCTTAGCTTTATACGAGCAGTACTTC.

The table lists this clone with a count of one. The chain combines TRBV7-2 with TRBJ2-3; the match to TRBD2 covers 8 bases. The CDR3 contains 16 residues. Germline CDR1 reads SGHTA; CDR2 reads FQGNSA. V lost 8 bases and J lost 2; bases outside the gene matches: 12. CDR3 region: CASGRSSGSYTDTQYF. CDR3 DNA sequence: TGTGCCAGCGGCCGATCTAGCGGGTCGTACACAGATACGCAGTATTTT.

This clone has a handful of counts. The chain employs TRBV18 and TRBJ2-7; TRBD1 might be the D (5 bases). The CDR3 length is 15 residues. Trimming pared 3 bases from V and 9 bases from J, leaving 21 bases between. CDR1 is KGHSH and CDR2 is LQKENI in the germline V gene. The CDR3 region is CASSPAERTQTGQYF. In nucleotides, the CDR3 is TGTGCCAGCTCACCTGCCGAGAGGACACAAACAGGGCAGTACTTC.

This chain connects TRBV7-3 to TRBJ2-6; D not certain. V lost 5 bases and J lost 2, with 7 bases in between. This CDR3 is 14 amino acids long. CDR1 and CDR2 (germline): SGHTA, FQGTGA. CDR3 sequence reads: CASSPQPGANVLTF. The CDR3 nucleotides are TGTGCCAGCAGCCCACAGCCTGGGGCCAACGTCCTGACTTTC.

The rearrangement uses TRBV4-2 and TRBJ1-5; D remains ambiguous. Germline CDR1 reads LGHNA; CDR2 reads YNFKEQ. Trimming removed 1 base at V and 4 bases at J, with 8 bases between. The CDR3 runs to 14 residues. This CDR3 reads CASSQGRDNQPQHF. The CDR3 DNA reads TGTGCCAGCAGCCAAGGACGGGATAATCAGCCCCAGCATTTT.